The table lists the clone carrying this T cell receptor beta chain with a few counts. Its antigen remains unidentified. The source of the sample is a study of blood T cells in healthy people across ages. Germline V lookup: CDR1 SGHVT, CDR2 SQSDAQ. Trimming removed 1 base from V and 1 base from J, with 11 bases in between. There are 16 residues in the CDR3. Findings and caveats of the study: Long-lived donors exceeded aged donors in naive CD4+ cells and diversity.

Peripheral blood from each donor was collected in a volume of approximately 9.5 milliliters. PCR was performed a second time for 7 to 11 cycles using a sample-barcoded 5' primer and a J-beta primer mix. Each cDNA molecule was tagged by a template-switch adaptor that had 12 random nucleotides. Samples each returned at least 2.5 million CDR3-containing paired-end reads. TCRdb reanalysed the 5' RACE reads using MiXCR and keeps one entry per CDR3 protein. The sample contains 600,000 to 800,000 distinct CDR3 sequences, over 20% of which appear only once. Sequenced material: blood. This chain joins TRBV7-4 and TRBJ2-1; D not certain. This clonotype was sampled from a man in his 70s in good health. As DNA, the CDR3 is TGTGCCAGCAGCTTAGACGGTACGGGTTCCTACAATGAGCAGTTCTTC. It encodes CASSLDGTGSYNEQFF. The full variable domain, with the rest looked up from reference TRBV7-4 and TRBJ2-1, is GAGVSQSPRYKVAKRGRDVALRCDSISGHVTLYWYRQTLGQGSEVLTYSQSDAQRDKSGRPSGRFSAERPERSVSTLKIQRTEQGDSAVYLCASSLDGTGSYNEQFFGPGTRLTVL.